The sequence of this T cell receptor (beta chain) was determined in a study of T cell changes during pregnancy in multiple sclerosis (dated by TCRdb to the late 2010s). Concerning the study at large: Changes in the T cell repertoire over the course of pregnancy were examined in this study in women with multiple sclerosis.

At the junction V is shortened by 5 bases and J by 7 bases, with 7 bases in between. The CDR1 and CDR2 encoded by the germline V gene are SNHLY and FYNNEI. The CDR3 runs 11 residues from the cysteine to the phenylalanine. The retained sequence is limited to the CDR3, 33 bases, with the frame set at the first base. The library relied on the immunoSEQ multiplex PCR assay. In its TCRdb copy, this immuneACCESS table keeps in-frame sequences only and misses some clones. Where compared with another copy, unresolved V genes explain less than half of these, and the others have no known cause. Within this sample are roughly 45,000 clones, with 88% of them counted one time only. 1.2% of the sample is in the top ten clones. This clone was counted between two and nine times. No cognate antigen has been identified for it. Within one base of it there is no much larger clone, and no base qualities were kept.

This specimen was CD4+ T cells from peripheral blood mononuclear cells, taken in the second trimester of pregnancy. The source of this sequence is a female donor with multiple sclerosis, enrolled in a pregnancy study. The rearrangement combines TRBV2 with TRBJ2-3; the D gene is not confidently resolved. In nucleotide form, the sequence is TGTGCCAGCAGTTATAGTAATACGCAGTATTTT. This encodes CASSYSNTQYF.